This T cell receptor (beta chain) was recovered during a study of blood T cell repertoires in COVID-19. About the research overall: The United States, Italy and Spain supplied acute and convalescent COVID-19 samples. PBMCs, B-cell-depleted T cells, or T cells were the source of the cDNA or gDNA that made up the material.

The V end was cut by 4 bases, the J end by 4 bases, with 10 bases between. The CDR3 spans 13 residues. CDR1 is SGHAT and CDR2 is FQNNGV in the germline V gene. Libraries were prepared by immunoSEQ multiplex PCR; TCRdb keeps only in-frame clonotypes and omits some of them. Of tens of thousands of clones listed, about nine tenths are singletons. Source material: peripheral blood. This receptor was taken from a man between 65 and 85 years old with acute or convalescent COVID-19. The chain employs TRBV11-2 and TRBJ1-2; D is uncertain. This CDR3 reads CASSSIGSYGYTF. CDR3 bases: TGTGCCAGCAGCTCGATCGGGTCCTATGGCTACACCTTC. The variable domain in full, completed from reference TRBV11-2 and TRBJ1-2, reads EAGVAQSPRYKIIEKRQSVAFWCNPISGHATLYWYQQILGQGPKLLIQFQNNGVVDDSQLPKDRFSAERLKGVDSTLKIQPAKLEDSAVYLCASSSIGSYGYTFGSGTRLTVV.